These T cell receptor beta chains were read from a single sample in a study of beta chain features in type 1 diabetes. The table came from immunoSEQ multiplex PCR; TCRdb's copy has only in-frame clones and leaves some out. Among 350,000 to 400,000 clones listed, roughly 13% were seen once. The source material was naive CD4+ T cells from blood. These receptor sequences come from a woman between 18 and 30 years old with type 1 diabetes. CDR3s include the opening cysteine and the closing phenylalanine or tryptophan. The D gene is left open where the match is weak. Clone size is stated in some rows and not others, as once, few, many or a class when expanded.

CDR3aa,CDR3nt,j_gene,abundance,d_gene,v_gene
CASSLDSNEQFF,TGTGCCAGCAGCTTGGACAGCAATGAGCAGTTCTTC,TRBJ2-1,-,-,TRBV5-4
CASSRIAGEGTGELFF,TGTGCCAGCAGTCGTATAGCGGGAGAAGGCACCGGGGAGCTGTTTTTT,TRBJ2-2,-,TRBD2,TRBV7-3
CASKSPGQGSGEQFF,TGCGCCAGCAAAAGCCCGGGACAGGGGTCTGGTGAGCAGTTCTTC,TRBJ2-1,few,TRBD1,TRBV5-1
CASSYPAGTQYF,TGTGCCAGCAGCTATCCGGCGGGTACGCAGTATTTT,TRBJ2-3,-,-,TRBV7-8
CASSPGQGAWGYTF,TGTGCCAGCAGCCCCGGACAGGGGGCTTGGGGCTACACCTTC,TRBJ1-2,-,TRBD1,TRBV11-2
CASTPGTENTEAFF,TGCGCCAGCACCCCCGGGACAGAGAACACTGAAGCTTTCTTT,TRBJ1-1,-,TRBD1,TRBV4-3
CASSPPGLGYNEQFF,TGTGCCAGCAGCCCACCGGGACTAGGGTACAATGAGCAGTTCTTC,TRBJ2-1,few,TRBD2,TRBV14
CASSKKKGHPKSYGYTF,TGTGCCAGCAGCAAAAAAAAGGGACATCCCAAGAGCTATGGCTACACCTTC,TRBJ1-2,few,-,TRBV21-1
CASSLDSARGAQYF,TGTGCCAGCAGCTTAGACTCCGCCCGGGGGGCGCAGTATTTT,TRBJ2-3,-,TRBD2,TRBV7-2
CASSPRGAASGYTF,TGTGCCAGTAGTCCTCGGGGAGCGGCGTCTGGCTACACCTTC,TRBJ1-2,few,-,TRBV19
CASSIGGTDTQYF,TGCGCCAGCAGCATTGGAGGAACAGATACGCAGTATTTT,TRBJ2-3,-,-,TRBV5-1
CAISPGRETQYF,TGTGCCATCAGCCCAGGGAGGGAGACCCAGTACTTC,TRBJ2-5,-,-,TRBV10-3
CASSAGQDITIYF,TGTGCCAGCAGCGCCGGACAGGATATCACCATATATTTT,TRBJ1-3,few,TRBD1,TRBV9
CAWIRSIDTQYF,TGTGCCTGGATAAGGAGCATAGATACGCAGTATTTT,TRBJ2-3,few,-,TRBV30
CASSEQGTSPLHF,TGTGCCAGCAGTGAACAGGGAACTTCACCCCTCCACTTT,TRBJ1-6,few,-,TRBV2
CASSGDTYNEQFF,TGTGCCAGCAGCGGGGACACCTACAATGAGCAGTTCTTC,TRBJ2-1,-,-,TRBV25-1
CSVEDRRRADTQYF,TGCAGCGTTGAAGATCGACGGAGAGCAGATACGCAGTATTTT,TRBJ2-3,-,-,TRBV29-1
CASSSPGTGYGYTF,TGTGCCAGCAGTTCCCCCGGGACAGGGTATGGCTACACCTTC,TRBJ1-2,few,TRBD1,TRBV27
CAWSEEGHGYTF,TGTGCCTGGAGTGAAGAGGGTCATGGCTACACCTTC,TRBJ1-2,few,-,TRBV30
CASISAGAGTQYF,TGTGCCAGCATCTCCGCGGGTGCAGGGACCCAGTACTTC,TRBJ2-5,few,-,TRBV6-6